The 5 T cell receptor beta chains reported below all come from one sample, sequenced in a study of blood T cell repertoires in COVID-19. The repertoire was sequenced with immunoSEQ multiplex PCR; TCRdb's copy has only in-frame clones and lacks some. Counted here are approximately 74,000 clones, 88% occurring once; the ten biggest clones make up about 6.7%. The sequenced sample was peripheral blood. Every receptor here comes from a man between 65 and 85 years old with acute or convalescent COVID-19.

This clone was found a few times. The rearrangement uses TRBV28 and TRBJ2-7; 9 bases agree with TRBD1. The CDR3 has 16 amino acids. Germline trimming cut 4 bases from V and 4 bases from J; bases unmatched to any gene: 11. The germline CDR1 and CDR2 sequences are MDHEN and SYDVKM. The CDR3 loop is CASSSLDWTGDYEQYF. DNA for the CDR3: TGTGCCAGCAGTTCCCTAGACTGGACAGGGGATTACGAGCAGTACTTC.

CDR3 DNA: TGTGCCAGCAGTCTGCGCGGACTAGCGGGTGGAGAGCAGTACTTC. Translation: CASSLRGLAGGEQYF. The V call is TRBV28, the J call TRBJ2-7; 11 bases map to TRBD2. The CDR3 has 15 amino acids. The V gene end was trimmed by 5 bases and the J gene end by 7 bases; junction bases not matched to a gene: 10. Germline V gene sequence: CDR1 MDHEN, CDR2 SYDVKM.

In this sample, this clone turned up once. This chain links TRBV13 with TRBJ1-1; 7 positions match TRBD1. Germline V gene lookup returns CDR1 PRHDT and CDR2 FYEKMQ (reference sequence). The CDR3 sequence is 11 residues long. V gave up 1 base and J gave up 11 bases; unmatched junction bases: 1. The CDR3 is CASSLVGGAFF. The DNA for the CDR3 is TGTGCCAGCAGCTTAGTAGGGGGCGCTTTCTTT.

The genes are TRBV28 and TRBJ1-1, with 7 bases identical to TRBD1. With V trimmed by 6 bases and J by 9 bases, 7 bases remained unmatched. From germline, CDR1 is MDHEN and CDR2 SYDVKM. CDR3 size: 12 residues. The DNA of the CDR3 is TGTGCCAGCAGCTCAGACAGGGTCCAAGCTTTCTTT. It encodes CASSSDRVQAFF.

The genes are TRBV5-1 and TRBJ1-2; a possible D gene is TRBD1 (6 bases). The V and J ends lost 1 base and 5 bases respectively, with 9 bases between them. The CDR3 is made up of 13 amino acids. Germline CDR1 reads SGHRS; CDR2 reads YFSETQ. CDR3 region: CASSLRTDYGYTF. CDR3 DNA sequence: TGCGCCAGCAGCTTGAGGACAGATTATGGCTACACCTTC.